This T cell receptor beta chain emerged from a study of T cell responses to AZD1222 COVID-19 vaccine. Germline assignment: CDR1 LNHDA and CDR2 SQIVND (reference sequence). The CDR3 is 16 amino acids. V was clipped by 0 bases and J by 3 bases, with 15 bases between them. Some clones are missing from TCRdb's copy, which holds only in-frame ones; the method was immunoSEQ multiplex PCR. The table has approximately 140,000 clones, approximately 92% seen once. The sequence derives from an adult who received the AZD1222 COVID-19 vaccine. Sequenced here: peripheral blood, sampled 28 days after the second AZD1222 dose. The gene calls are TRBV19 and TRBJ2-7; D may be TRBD2 (6 bases). The CDR3 loop is CASSIDLTSTDYEQYF. The CDR3 DNA sequence: TGTGCCAGTAGTATAGATCTCACTAGCACCGACTACGAGCAGTACTTC.